This T cell receptor beta chain comes out of a study of T cells after yellow fever vaccination. Looking at the study overall: Preparing low-cell-number fractions relied on SMART-Seq v4 Ultra Low Input.

Overall study results and limits: Clonotypes found in both CD4 and CD8 compartments made up a small share. Abundant clonotypes from the bulk population could get into FACS-sorted repertoires as contaminants.

With 2 bases removed from V and 7 bases from J, the gap between germline ends came to 5 bases. CDR1 and CDR2 from the germline V gene are MNHEY and SMNVEV (reference sequence). CDR3 length: 12 amino acids. Concerning this clonotype: Its specificity is not known.

TCRdb reprocessed the 5' RACE reads via MiXCR and lists one record per CDR3 protein. There are about 360,000 distinct CDR3 sequences in the sample; roughly 6.1% occur only once, and approximately 15% lies in the top ten. The genes are TRBV27 and TRBJ2-2; no reliable D call. The source material was PBMCs, sampled 5 days after the yellow fever booster vaccination. This TCR derives from a man aged 30 to 39 who received the YFV17D yellow fever vaccine. CDR3 nucleotides: TGTGCCAGCAGTTTACAGCACGGGGAGCTGTTTTTT. Amino acid sequence: CASSLQHGELFF.